This TCR beta chain was retrieved from a study of T cell responses to AZD1222 COVID-19 vaccine. The protocol was immunoSEQ multiplex PCR, while the TCRdb copy is restricted to in-frame clones and leaves out a portion. The sample holds nearly 110,000 clones, about 90% seen once. From germline, CDR1 is SGHRS and CDR2 YFSETQ. This CDR3 is 12 amino acids long. V was clipped by 0 bases and J by 7 bases, with 8 bases between them. The sample in question was peripheral blood, obtained 28 days after the second AZD1222 dose. The chain links TRBV5-1 to TRBJ2-7, with D possibly matching TRBD1 (6 bases). This TCR was sampled from an adult who received the AZD1222 COVID-19 vaccine. The CDR3 is CASSLGQGEQYF. CDR3 DNA: TGCGCCAGCAGCTTGGGTCAGGGGGAGCAGTACTTC.